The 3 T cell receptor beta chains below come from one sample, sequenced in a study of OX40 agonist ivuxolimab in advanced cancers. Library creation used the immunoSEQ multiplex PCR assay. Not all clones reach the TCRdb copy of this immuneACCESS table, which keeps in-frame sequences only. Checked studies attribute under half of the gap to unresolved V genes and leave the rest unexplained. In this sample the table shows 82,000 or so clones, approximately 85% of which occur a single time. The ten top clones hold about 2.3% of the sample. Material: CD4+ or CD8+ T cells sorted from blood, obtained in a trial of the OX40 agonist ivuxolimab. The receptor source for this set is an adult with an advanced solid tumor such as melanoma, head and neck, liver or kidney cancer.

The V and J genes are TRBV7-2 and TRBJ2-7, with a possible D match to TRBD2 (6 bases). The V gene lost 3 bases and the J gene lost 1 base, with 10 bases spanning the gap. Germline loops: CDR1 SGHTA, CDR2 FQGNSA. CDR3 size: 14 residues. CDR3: CASSLLATSYEQYF. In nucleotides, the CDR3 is TGTGCCAGCAGCTTGCTAGCGACTTCCTACGAGCAGTACTTC.

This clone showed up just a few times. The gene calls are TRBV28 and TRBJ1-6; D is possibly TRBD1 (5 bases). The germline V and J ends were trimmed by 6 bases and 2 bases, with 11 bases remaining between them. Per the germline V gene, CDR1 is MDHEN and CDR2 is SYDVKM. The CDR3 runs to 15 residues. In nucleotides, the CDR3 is TGTGCCAGCAGAGGTCCCAGGGCCTATAATTCACCCCTCCACTTT. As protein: CASRGPRAYNSPLHF.

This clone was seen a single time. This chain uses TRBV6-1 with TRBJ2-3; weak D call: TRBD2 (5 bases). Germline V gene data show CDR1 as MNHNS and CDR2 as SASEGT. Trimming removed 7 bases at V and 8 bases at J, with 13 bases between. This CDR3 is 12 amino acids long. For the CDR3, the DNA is TGTGCCAGCACCCGGGCAGGAGGTACGCAGTATTTT. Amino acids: CASTRAGGTQYF.